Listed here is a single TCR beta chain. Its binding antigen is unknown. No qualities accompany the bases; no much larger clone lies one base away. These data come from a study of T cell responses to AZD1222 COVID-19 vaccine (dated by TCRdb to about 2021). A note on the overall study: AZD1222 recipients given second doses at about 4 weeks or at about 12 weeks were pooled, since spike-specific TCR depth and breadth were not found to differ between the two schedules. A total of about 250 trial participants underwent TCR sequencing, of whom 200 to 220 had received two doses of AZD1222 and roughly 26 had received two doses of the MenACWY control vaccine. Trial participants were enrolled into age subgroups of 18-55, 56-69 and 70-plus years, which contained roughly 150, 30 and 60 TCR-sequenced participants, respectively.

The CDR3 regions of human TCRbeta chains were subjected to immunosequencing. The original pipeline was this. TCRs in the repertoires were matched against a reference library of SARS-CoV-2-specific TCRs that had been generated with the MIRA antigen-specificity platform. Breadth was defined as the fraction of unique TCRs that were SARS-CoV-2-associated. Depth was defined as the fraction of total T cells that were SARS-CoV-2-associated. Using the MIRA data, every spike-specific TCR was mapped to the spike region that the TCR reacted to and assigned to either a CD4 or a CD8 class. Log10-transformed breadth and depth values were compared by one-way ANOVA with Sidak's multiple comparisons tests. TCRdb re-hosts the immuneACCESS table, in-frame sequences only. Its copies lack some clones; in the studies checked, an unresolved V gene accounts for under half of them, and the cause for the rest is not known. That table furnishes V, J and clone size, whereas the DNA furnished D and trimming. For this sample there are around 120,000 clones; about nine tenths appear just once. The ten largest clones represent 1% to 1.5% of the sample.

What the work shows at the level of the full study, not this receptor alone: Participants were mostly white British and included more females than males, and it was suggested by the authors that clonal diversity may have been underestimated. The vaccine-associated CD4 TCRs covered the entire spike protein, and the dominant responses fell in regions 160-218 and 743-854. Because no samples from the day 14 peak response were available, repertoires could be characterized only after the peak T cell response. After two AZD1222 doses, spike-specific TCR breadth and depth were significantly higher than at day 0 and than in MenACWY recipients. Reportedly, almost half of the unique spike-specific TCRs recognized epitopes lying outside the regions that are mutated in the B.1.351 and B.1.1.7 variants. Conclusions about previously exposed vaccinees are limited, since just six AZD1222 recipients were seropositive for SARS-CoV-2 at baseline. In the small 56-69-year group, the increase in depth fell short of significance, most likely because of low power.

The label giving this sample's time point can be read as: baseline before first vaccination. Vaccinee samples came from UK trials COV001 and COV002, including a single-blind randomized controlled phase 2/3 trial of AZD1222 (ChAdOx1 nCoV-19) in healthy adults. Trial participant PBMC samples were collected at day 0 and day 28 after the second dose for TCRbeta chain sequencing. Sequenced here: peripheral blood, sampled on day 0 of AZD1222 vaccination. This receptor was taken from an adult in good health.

The DNA is TGTGCCAGCAGTTCGGCTCTCGATATCAATGAGCAGTTCTTC. This gives the protein CASSSALDINEQFF. The V and J segments used are TRBV28 and TRBJ2-1, with the D gene not confidently named. CDR1 is given as MDHEN and CDR2 as SYDVKM, both from the germline V gene. The CDR3, from cysteine to phenylalanine, totals 14 residues. Here the CDR3 DNA is all that survives: 42 bases in frame from base 1. V is clipped by 4 bases and J by 6 bases, and the sequence between their germline boundaries is 13 bases long. Here the CDR3 is joined to the reference TRBV28 and TRBJ2-1 genes, and the full variable domain is: DVKVTQSSRYLVKRTGEKVFLECVQDMDHENMFWYRQDPGLGLRLIYFSYDVKMKEKGDIPEGYSVSREKKERFSLILESASTNQTSMYLCASSSALDINEQFFGPGTRLTVL.